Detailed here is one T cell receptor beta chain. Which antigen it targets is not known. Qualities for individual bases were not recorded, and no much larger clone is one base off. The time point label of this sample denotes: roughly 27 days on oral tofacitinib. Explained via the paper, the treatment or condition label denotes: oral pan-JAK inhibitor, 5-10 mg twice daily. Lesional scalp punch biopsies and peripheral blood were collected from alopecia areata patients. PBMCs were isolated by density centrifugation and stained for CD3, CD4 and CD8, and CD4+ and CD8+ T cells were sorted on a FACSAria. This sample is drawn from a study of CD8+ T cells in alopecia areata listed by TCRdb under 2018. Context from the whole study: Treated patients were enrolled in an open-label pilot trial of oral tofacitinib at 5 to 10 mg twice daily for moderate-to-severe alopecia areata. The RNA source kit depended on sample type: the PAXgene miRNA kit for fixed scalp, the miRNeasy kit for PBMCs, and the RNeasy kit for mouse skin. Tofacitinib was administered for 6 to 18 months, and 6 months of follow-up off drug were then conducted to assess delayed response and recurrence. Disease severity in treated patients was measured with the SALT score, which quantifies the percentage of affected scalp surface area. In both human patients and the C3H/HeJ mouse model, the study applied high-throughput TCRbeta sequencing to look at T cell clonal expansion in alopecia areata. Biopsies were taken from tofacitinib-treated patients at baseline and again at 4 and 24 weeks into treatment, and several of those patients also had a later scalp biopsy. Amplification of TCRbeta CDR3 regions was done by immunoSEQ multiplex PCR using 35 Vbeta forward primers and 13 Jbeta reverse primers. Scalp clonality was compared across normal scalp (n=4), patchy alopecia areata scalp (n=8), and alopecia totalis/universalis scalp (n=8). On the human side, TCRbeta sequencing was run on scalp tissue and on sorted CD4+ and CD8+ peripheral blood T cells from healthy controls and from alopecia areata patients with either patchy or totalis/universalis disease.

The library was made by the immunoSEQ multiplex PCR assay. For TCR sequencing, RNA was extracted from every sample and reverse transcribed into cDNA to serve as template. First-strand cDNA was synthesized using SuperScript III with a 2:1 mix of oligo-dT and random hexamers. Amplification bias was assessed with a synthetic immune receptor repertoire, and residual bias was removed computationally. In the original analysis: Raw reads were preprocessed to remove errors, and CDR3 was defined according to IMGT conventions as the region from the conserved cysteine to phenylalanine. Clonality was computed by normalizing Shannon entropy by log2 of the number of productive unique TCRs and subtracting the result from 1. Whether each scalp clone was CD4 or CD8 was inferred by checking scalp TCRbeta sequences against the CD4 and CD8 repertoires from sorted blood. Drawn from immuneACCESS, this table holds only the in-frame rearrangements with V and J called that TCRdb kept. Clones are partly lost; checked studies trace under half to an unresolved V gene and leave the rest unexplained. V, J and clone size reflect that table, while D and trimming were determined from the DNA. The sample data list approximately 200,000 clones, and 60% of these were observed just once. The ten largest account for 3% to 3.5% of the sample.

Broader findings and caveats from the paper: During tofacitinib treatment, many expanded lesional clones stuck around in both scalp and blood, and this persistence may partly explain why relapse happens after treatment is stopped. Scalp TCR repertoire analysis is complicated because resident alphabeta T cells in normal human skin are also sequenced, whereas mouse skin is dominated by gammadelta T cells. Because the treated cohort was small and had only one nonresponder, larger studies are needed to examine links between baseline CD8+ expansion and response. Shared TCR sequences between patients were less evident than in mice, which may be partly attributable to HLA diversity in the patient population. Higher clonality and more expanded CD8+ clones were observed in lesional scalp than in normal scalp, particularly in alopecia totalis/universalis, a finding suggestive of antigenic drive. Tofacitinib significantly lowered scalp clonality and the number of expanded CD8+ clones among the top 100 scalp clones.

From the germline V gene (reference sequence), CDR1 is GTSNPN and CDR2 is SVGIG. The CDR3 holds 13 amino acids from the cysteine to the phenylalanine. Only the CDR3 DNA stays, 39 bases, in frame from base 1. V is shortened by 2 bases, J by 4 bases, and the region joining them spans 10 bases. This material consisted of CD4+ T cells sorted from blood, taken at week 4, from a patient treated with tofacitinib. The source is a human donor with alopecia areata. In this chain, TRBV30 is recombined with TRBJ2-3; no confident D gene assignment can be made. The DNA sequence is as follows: TGTGCCTGGAGTCGGCAGGACGCAGATACGCAGTATTTT. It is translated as CAWSRQDADTQYF.